This T cell receptor (beta chain) was found in a study of identical twins. Study results and caveats: For zero-insertion analyses, partial confounding could come from invariant MAIT and iNKT cells.

This CDR3 has 13 residues. Trimming took 1 base from V and 7 from J, leaving 8 bases between them. Germline V gene sequence: CDR1 LGHDT, CDR2 YNNKEL (reference sequence). In regard to this clonotype: Its antigen is unidentified.

TCRdb called the 5' RACE reads again in MiXCR, with one record for every CDR3 protein. Here the sample spans fewer than 800,000 distinct CDR3 sequences, about 7% being singletons. This sample also appeared in a second study, on yellow fever vaccine responses in identical twins.

The sequence came from a woman aged 18-29 years in good health. Sequencing input: PBMCs. The rearrangement links TRBV3-1 to TRBJ2-1; D is uncertain. This CDR3 is CASSQATANEQFF. The CDR3, as DNA: TGTGCCAGCAGCCAAGCTACTGCGAATGAGCAGTTCTTC.